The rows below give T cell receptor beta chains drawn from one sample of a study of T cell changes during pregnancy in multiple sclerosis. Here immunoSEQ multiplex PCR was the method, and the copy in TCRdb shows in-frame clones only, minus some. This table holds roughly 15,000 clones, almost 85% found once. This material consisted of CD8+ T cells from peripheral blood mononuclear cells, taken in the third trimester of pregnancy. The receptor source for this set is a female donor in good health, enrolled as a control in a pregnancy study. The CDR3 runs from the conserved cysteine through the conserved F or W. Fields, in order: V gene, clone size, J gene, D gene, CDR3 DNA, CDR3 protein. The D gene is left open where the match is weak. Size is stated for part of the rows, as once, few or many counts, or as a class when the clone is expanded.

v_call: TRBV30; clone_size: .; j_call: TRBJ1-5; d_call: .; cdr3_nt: TGTGCCTGGACGGACGGGGGCAATCAGCCCCAGCATTTT; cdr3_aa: CAWTDGGNQPQHF
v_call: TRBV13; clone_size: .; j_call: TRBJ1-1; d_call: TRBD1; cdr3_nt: TGTGCCAGCAGCTTCGGGAGGGGGCCCACTGAAGCTTTCTTT; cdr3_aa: CASSFGRGPTEAFF
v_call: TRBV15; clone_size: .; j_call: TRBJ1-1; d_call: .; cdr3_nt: TGTGCCACCAGCTACCCCGGGGGGAACACTGAAGCTTTCTTT; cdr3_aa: CATSYPGGNTEAFF
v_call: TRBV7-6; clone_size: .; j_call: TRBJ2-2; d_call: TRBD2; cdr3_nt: TGTGCCAGCGGCCAGCGGGACGGGGAGCTGTTTTTT; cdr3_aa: CASGQRDGELFF
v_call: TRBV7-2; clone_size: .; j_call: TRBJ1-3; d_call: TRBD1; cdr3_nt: TGTGCCAGCAGCTTAACTCGGGACAGCTCTGGAAACACCATATATTTT; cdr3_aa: CASSLTRDSSGNTIYF
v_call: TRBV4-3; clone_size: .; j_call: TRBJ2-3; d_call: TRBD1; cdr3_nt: TGCGCCAGCAGCCAAGTTGACAGGGTGGCAGATACGCAGTATTTT; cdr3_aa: CASSQVDRVADTQYF
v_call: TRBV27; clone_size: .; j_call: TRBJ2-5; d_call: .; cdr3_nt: TGTGCCAGCAGTCCGGGGGGCTTAGAGACCCAGTACTTC; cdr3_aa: CASSPGGLETQYF
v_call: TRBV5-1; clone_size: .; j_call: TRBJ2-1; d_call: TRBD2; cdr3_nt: TGCGCCAGCAGACAGCTAGCGGGGGGTTACAATGAGCAGTTCTTC; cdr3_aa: CASRQLAGGYNEQFF
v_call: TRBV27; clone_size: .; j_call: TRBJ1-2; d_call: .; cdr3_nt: TGTGCCAGCAGCCCCGGGGGGAGAGGCTATGGCTACACCTTC; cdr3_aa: CASSPGGRGYGYTF
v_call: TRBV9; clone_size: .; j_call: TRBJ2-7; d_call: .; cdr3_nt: TGTGCCAGCAGCTTCGGGACGGGGGACTACGAGCAGTACTTC; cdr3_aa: CASSFGTGDYEQYF
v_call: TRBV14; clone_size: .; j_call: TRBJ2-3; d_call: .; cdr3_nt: TGTGCCAGCAGCCAATGGGGCGGGGTGGGAGATACGCAGTATTTT; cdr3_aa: CASSQWGGVGDTQYF
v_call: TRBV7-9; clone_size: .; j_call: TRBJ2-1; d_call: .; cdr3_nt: TGTGCCAGCAGCTTCGCGGGCTCCTACAATGAGCAGTTCTTC; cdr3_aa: CASSFAGSYNEQFF
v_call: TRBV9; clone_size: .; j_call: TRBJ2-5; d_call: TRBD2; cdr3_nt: TGTGCCAGCAGCGTAAGCGGGGCGTACCAAGAGACCCAGTACTTC; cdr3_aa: CASSVSGAYQETQYF
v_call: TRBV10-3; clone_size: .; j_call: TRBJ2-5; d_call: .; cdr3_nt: TGTGCCATCAGTAACGGGGGGCCCGACAACCAAGAGACCCAGTACTTC; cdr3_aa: CAISNGGPDNQETQYF
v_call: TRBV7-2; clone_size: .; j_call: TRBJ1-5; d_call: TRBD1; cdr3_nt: TGTGCCAGCAGCTCTGGGGGACAGGCCCATCAGCCCCAGCATTTT; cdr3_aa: CASSSGGQAHQPQHF
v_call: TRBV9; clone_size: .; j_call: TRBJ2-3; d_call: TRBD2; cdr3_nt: TGTGCCAGCAGGCATAAGTGGGGGACTAGCGGGGAGACTAGCACAGATACGCAGTATTTT; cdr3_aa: CASRHKWGTSGETSTDTQYF
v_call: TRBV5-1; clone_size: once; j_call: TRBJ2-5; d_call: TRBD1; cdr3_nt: TGCGCCAGCAGCTTCGAGGGGGCTATACAAGAGACCCAGTACTTC; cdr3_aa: CASSFEGAIQETQYF
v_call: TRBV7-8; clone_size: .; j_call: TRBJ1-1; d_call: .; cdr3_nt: TGTGCCAGCAGCTTAGGGTCGGACACTGAAGCTTTCTTT; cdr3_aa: CASSLGSDTEAFF
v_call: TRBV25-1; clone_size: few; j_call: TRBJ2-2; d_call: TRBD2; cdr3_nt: TGTGCCAGCAGTGCTCGGGGGGCCGGGGAGCTGTTTTTT; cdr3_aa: CASSARGAGELFF
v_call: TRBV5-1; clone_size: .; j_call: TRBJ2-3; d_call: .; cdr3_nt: TGCGCCAGCAGAATAACTAGCACAGATACGCAGTATTTT; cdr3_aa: CASRITSTDTQYF
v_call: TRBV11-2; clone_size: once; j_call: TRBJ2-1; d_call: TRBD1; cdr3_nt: TGTGCCAGCAGCTGGACAGGGAATGAGCAGTTCTTC; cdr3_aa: CASSWTGNEQFF
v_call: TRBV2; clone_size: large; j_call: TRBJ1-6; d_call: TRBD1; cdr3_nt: TGTGCCAGCAGCGCAGGGACAGGGAATTCACCCCTCCACTTT; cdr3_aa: CASSAGTGNSPLHF
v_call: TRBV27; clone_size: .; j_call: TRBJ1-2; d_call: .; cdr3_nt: TGTGCCAGCAGTTTATTTCCAGGGACTTGGGATGGCTACACCTTC; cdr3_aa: CASSLFPGTWDGYTF
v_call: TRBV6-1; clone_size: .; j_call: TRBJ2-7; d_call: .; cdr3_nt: TGTGCCAGCAGTGATTTGGGCGGGGGCTACTACGAGCAGTACTTC; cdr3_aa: CASSDLGGGYYEQYF
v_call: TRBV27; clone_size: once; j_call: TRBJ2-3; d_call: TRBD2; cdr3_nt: TGTGCCAGCAGTGCCCGACTAGCGGGCACAGATACGCAGTATTTT; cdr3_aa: CASSARLAGTDTQYF
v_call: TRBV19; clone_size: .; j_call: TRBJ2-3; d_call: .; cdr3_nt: TGTGCCAGTAGTGGGGCGGACAGATCCACAGATACGCAGTATTTT; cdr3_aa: CASSGADRSTDTQYF
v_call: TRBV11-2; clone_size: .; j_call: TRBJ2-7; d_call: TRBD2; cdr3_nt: TGTGCCAGCAGCTTAGGCCCTAGCGGGAGTACGTACGAGCAGTACTTC; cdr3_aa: CASSLGPSGSTYEQYF
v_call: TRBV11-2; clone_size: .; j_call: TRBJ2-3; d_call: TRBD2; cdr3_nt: TGTGCCAGCAGCCCCGGACTAGCGGGGACTGAGGATACGCAGTATTTT; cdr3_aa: CASSPGLAGTEDTQYF
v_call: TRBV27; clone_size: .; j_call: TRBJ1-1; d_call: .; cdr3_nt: TGTGCCAGCAGTTTAACGGGCACTGAAGCTTTCTTT; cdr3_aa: CASSLTGTEAFF
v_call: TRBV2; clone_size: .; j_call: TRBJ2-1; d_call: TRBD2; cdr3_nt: TGTGCCAGCAGTGAGGGTTGGACTAGTGGAGACAATGAGCAGTTCTTC; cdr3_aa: CASSEGWTSGDNEQFF
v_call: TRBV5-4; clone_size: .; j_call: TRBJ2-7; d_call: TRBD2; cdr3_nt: TGTGCCAGCAGCCCGACTAGCGGCTACGAGCAGTACTTC; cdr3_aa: CASSPTSGYEQYF
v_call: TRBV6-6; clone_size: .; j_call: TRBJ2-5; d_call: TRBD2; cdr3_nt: TGTGCCAGCAGTTACTCTGGGAGGGAAGAGACCCAGTACTTC; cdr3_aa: CASSYSGREETQYF
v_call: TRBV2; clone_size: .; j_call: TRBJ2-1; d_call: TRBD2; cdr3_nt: TGTGCCAGCAGTGTATTAGCGGGAGCGCTAGAAAACTACAATGAGCAGTTCTTC; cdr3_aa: CASSVLAGALENYNEQFF
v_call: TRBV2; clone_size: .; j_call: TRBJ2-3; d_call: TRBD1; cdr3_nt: TGTGCCAGCAGGGGATTTAACGCGACAGGGACCACAGATACGCAGTATTTT; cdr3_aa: CASRGFNATGTTDTQYF
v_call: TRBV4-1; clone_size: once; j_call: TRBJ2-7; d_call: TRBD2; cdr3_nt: TGCGCCAGCAGCCAAGGAGCGGGAGGCTACGAGCAGTACTTC; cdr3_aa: CASSQGAGGYEQYF
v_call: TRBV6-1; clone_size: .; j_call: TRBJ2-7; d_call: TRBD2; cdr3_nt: TGTGCCAGCTATCGGGGGGGCGAGCAGTACTTC; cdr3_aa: CASYRGGEQYF
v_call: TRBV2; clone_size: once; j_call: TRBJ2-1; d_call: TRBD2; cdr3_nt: TGTGCCAGCAGCGACCAGCGGGGGCAGTACAATGAGCAGTTCTTC; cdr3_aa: CASSDQRGQYNEQFF
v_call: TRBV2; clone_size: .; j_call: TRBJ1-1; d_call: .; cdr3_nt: TGTGCCAGCAGTGAGTTGACAGGACTGAACACTGAAGCTTTCTTT; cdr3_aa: CASSELTGLNTEAFF
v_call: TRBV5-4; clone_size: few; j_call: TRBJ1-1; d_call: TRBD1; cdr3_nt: TGTGCCAGCAGCTTGCCAGACAGGGGTCGGAGCAATTCTGAAGCTTTCTTT; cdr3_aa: CASSLPDRGRSNSEAFF
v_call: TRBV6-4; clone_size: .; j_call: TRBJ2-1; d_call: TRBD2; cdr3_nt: TGTGCCAGCAGTCCACTAGCGGAGAGCTCCTACAATGAGCAGTTCTTC; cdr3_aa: CASSPLAESSYNEQFF
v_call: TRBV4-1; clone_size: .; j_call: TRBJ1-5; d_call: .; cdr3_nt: TGCGCCAGCAGCCAAGAAGGGGCCAGGGCGAAAGGTGCAACTATATCCAATCAGCCCCAGCATTTT; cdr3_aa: CASSQEGARAKGATISNQPQHF
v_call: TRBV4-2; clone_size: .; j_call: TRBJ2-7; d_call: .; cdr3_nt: TGTGCCAGCAGCCTTCTCGCGGGCGAGCAGTACTTC; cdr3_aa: CASSLLAGEQYF
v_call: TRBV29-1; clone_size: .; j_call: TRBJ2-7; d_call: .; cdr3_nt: TGCAGCGTTGCGCCCCTGGGGGCTAGTGGGACCTACGAGCAGTACTTC; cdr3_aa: CSVAPLGASGTYEQYF
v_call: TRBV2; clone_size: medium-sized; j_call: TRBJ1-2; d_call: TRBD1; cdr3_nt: TGTGCCAGCAGTAAAACACAGGGGGCCTTGGATGGCTACACCTTC; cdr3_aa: CASSKTQGALDGYTF
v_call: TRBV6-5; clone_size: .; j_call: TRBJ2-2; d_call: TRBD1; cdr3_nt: TGTGCCAGTACAGGGGTCGCCGGGGAGCTGTTTTTT; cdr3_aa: CASTGVAGELFF
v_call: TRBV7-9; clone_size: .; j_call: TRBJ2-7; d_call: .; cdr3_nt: TGTGCCAGCAGCTTTTGGCCGCGGACAGACTCCTACGAGCAGTACTTC; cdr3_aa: CASSFWPRTDSYEQYF
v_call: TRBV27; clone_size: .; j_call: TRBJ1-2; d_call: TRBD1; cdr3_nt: TGTGCCTCCCAGGGGGCAGGGCACTATGGCTACACCTTC; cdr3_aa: CASQGAGHYGYTF
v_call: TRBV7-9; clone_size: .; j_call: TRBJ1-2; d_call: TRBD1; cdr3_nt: TGTGCCAGCAGCTCCGGCCGGGACAGGAATTATGGCTACACCTTC; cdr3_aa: CASSSGRDRNYGYTF
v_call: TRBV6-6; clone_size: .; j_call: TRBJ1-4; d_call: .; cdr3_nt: TGTGCCAGCAGTTACGGGGACACAACTAATGAAAAACTGTTTTTT; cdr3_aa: CASSYGDTTNEKLFF
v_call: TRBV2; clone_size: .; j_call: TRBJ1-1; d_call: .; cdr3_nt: TGTGCCAGCAATCCGAACAAGAACACTGAAGCTTTCTTT; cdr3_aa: CASNPNKNTEAFF
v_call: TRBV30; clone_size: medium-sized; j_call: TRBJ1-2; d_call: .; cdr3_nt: TGTGCCTGGCTGGCGGGGCGGGAGCCATTACCTAACTATGGCTACACCTTC; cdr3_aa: CAWLAGREPLPNYGYTF
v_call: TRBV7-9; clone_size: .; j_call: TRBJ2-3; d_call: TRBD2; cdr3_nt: TGTGCCAGCAGCTCCCTAAAGGCGGGGGGCACAGATACGCAGTATTTT; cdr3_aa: CASSSLKAGGTDTQYF
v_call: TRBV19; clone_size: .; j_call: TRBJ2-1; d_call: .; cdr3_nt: TGTGCCAGTAGTATCGCTGAGAGCGCCTACAATGAGCAGTTCTTC; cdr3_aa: CASSIAESAYNEQFF